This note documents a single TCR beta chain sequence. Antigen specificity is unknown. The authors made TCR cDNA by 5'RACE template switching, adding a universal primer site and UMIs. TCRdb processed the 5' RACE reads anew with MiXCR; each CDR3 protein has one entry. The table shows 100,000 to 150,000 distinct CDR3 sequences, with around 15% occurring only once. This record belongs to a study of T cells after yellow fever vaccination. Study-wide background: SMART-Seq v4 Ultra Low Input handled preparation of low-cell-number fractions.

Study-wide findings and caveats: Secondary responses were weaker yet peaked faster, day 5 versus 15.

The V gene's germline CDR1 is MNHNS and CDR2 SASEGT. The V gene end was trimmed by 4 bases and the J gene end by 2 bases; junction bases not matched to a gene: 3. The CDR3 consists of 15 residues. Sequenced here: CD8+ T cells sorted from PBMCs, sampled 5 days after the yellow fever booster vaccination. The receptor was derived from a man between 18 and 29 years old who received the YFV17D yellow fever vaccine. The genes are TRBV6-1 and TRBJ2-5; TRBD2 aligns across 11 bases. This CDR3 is CASSVLAGGQETQYF. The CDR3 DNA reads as TGTGCCAGCAGTGTGTTAGCGGGGGGGCAAGAGACCCAGTACTTC.